Listed below are T cell receptor beta chains from one sample, sequenced in a study of blood T cell repertoires in COVID-19. This table comes from immunoSEQ multiplex PCR, and its TCRdb copy is limited to in-frame clones, with some not included. The sample includes 70,000 to 100,000 clones, roughly 91% of them seen just once. Sequenced: peripheral blood. The receptors come from a woman of 80 years or more with active COVID-19. Both conserved end residues are trimmed from each CDR3. Fields, in order: J gene, V gene, CDR3 protein.

J gene: TRBJ1-1; V gene: TRBV5-1; CDR3 protein: ASSGQVGGTEAF
J gene: TRBJ2-1; V gene: TRBV18; CDR3 protein: ASSRDRGGHEQF
J gene: TRBJ2-3; V gene: TRBV12-2; CDR3 protein: ASRNPQREGTDTQY
J gene: TRBJ2-2; V gene: TRBV19; CDR3 protein: ASTITGINTGELF
J gene: TRBJ1-1; V gene: TRBV11-2; CDR3 protein: ASSSTRGAGKNTEAF
J gene: TRBJ1-3; V gene: TRBV6-6; CDR3 protein: ASSYRGNSGNTIY
J gene: TRBJ2-4; V gene: TRBV28; CDR3 protein: ASSFVRVEENIQY
J gene: TRBJ2-3; V gene: TRBV27; CDR3 protein: ASSLSRSDTQY
J gene: TRBJ2-4; V gene: TRBV11-2; CDR3 protein: ASSPHSPNIQY
J gene: TRBJ2-2; V gene: TRBV3-1/TRBV3-2; CDR3 protein: ASSQIRAGELF
J gene: TRBJ2-2; V gene: TRBV19; CDR3 protein: ASSSVGGAGELF
J gene: TRBJ2-1; V gene: TRBV2; CDR3 protein: ASSESGSSYNEQF
J gene: TRBJ2-3; V gene: TRBV3-1/TRBV3-2; CDR3 protein: ASSQDGTQFRTDTQY
J gene: TRBJ1-3; V gene: TRBV10-3; CDR3 protein: AISESSPSYTGNTIY
J gene: TRBJ1-2; V gene: TRBV28; CDR3 protein: ASGPPGFAYGYT
J gene: TRBJ2-3; V gene: TRBV28; CDR3 protein: ASSLAGVLSDTQY
J gene: TRBJ2-2; V gene: TRBV10-3; CDR3 protein: AIMGDGTLTGELF
J gene: TRBJ1-1; V gene: TRBV14; CDR3 protein: ASSKTFEAF
J gene: TRBJ2-7; V gene: TRBV2; CDR3 protein: ASTQGQGVSEQY
J gene: TRBJ1-2; V gene: TRBV6-2/TRBV6-3; CDR3 protein: ASSYSNREDYGYT
J gene: TRBJ1-5; V gene: TRBV6-6; CDR3 protein: ATLKTGTNQPQH
J gene: TRBJ2-1; V gene: TRBV10-3; CDR3 protein: AINRLASGNNEQF
J gene: TRBJ2-1; V gene: TRBV6-5; CDR3 protein: ASSFQGSPTYNEQF
J gene: TRBJ2-7; V gene: TRBV5-5; CDR3 protein: ASSFSVTASYEQY
J gene: TRBJ2-1; V gene: TRBV3-1/TRBV3-2; CDR3 protein: ASSYYNEQF
J gene: TRBJ1-2; V gene: TRBV7-9; CDR3 protein: ASSLVPVRGYT
J gene: TRBJ1-2; V gene: TRBV6-5; CDR3 protein: ASRPGYGDRYGYT
J gene: TRBJ2-5; V gene: TRBV3-1/TRBV3-2; CDR3 protein: ASSQDREGTQY
J gene: TRBJ2-3; V gene: TRBV5-1; CDR3 protein: ASSLGAHTDTQY
J gene: TRBJ1-5; V gene: TRBV3-1/TRBV3-2; CDR3 protein: ASSHGGGLSNQPQH
J gene: TRBJ2-1; V gene: TRBV5-1; CDR3 protein: ASSPGTGSSNEQF
J gene: TRBJ2-7; V gene: TRBV6-5; CDR3 protein: ASSYSNSPYEQY
J gene: TRBJ2-1; V gene: TRBV7-3; CDR3 protein: ASSLRSGKGFNEQF
J gene: TRBJ1-2; V gene: TRBV10-2; CDR3 protein: ASSESNSLLSYGYT
J gene: TRBJ1-1; V gene: TRBV18; CDR3 protein: ASSPGTLRIAEAF
J gene: TRBJ2-3; V gene: TRBV5-1; CDR3 protein: ASSLGVLAGGSTDTQY
J gene: TRBJ1-5; V gene: TRBV19; CDR3 protein: ASSITVQEPQH
J gene: TRBJ1-2; V gene: TRBV19; CDR3 protein: ASSITGPLGYGYT
J gene: TRBJ2-5; V gene: TRBV5-1; CDR3 protein: ASSPSTSGGQETQY
J gene: TRBJ2-1; V gene: TRBV11-1; CDR3 protein: ASSTRPSSYNEQF
J gene: TRBJ1-1; V gene: TRBV6-4; CDR3 protein: ASRGPTGQANTEAF
J gene: TRBJ2-7; V gene: TRBV3-1/TRBV3-2; CDR3 protein: ASSSITSGSFYEQY
J gene: TRBJ2-1; V gene: TRBV30; CDR3 protein: AWGRNNEQF
J gene: TRBJ2-3; V gene: TRBV2; CDR3 protein: ASRPLFRSGRALGTDTQY
J gene: TRBJ2-1; V gene: TRBV3-1/TRBV3-2; CDR3 protein: ASSSFGNEQF
J gene: TRBJ1-1; V gene: TRBV6-5; CDR3 protein: ASSPRQSNTEAF
J gene: TRBJ2-5; V gene: TRBV28; CDR3 protein: ASRRGTGGTQY
J gene: TRBJ2-2; V gene: TRBV2; CDR3 protein: ASHRSGTGELF
J gene: TRBJ2-1; V gene: TRBV7-6; CDR3 protein: ASSRGLAGGNEQF